Listed here are 26 T cell receptor beta chains from one sample, sequenced in a study of beta chain features in type 1 diabetes. Study-level points and caveats: Researchers report that Type 1 diabetes patients had moderately but significantly shorter TCRB CDR3s across all four CD4+ subsets.

No antigen has been identified for these receptors. TCRB transcripts that were expressed got sequenced, as all of the isolated RNA had been reverse transcribed. Libraries were prepared by immunoSEQ multiplex PCR; TCRdb keeps only in-frame clonotypes and omits some of them. The sample consists of roughly 150,000 clones, around 7.9% of them appearing once. The sequencing sample was made of central memory CD4+ T cells from blood. The receptors shown here come from a young man with type 1 diabetes.

This clone was counted between two and nine times. This chain links TRBV25-1 with TRBJ2-3, with TRBD1 identical over 9 bases. The CDR3 runs to 12 residues. V shed 3 bases, J shed 11 bases, and the junction held 3 bases outside the gene matches. Per the germline V gene, CDR1 is MGHDK and CDR2 is SYGVNS. CDR3: CASSEDRGKQYF. The DNA of the CDR3 is TGTGCCAGCAGTGAGGACAGGGGCAAGCAGTATTTT.

V and J are TRBV7-9 and TRBJ2-1; TRBD2 matches 8 bases. Trimming removed 0 bases from V and 7 bases from J; junction bases left unmatched: 8. Per germline, CDR1 SEHNR and CDR2 FQNEAQ (reference sequence). This CDR3 has 16 amino acids. CDR3 nucleotide sequence: TGTGCCAGCAGCTTAGCATTAGCCGGGACTAGTAATGAGCAGTTCTTC. As protein: CASSLALAGTSNEQFF. Looking up the rest from reference TRBV7-9 and TRBJ2-1 gives the full variable domain: DTGVSQNPRHKITKRGQNVTFRCDPISEHNRLYWYRQTLGQGPEFLTYFQNEAQLEKSRLLSDRFSAERPKGSFSTLEIQRTEQGDSAMYLCASSLALAGTSNEQFFGPGTRLTVL.

In its sample, this clone was seen many times. The gene calls are TRBV13 and TRBJ2-3; no clear D. The CDR3 has 13 amino acids. The V end lost 3 bases, the J end lost 4 bases, and 8 bases lay between the germline ends. Germline loops: CDR1 PRHDT, CDR2 FYEKMQ (reference sequence). The CDR3 spells CASSLFRADTQYF. CDR3 sequence (DNA): TGTGCCAGCAGCTTGTTCCGGGCAGATACGCAGTATTTT.

V gene TRBV11-2 combines with J gene TRBJ2-7; a possible D gene is TRBD1 (6 bases). This CDR3 is 14 amino acids long. Trimming shortened V by 5 bases and J by 0 bases, and 11 bases separated the two germline ends. Germline lookup yields CDR1 SGHAT and CDR2 FQNNGV. The CDR3 DNA follows: TGTGCCAGCAGCAGGGGGTTTAGCTCCTACGAGCAGTACTTC. Translation gives CASSRGFSSYEQYF.

This rearrangement joins TRBV29-1 to TRBJ1-2, with D hard to call. The ends were cut back, 7 bases at V and 4 bases at J, with 16 bases in the middle. CDR1 is SQVTM and CDR2 is ANQGSEA in the germline V gene. The CDR3 runs to 13 residues. The CDR3 sequence: CSARASSGYGYTF. The DNA of the CDR3 is TGCAGCGCTCGGGCCTCTAGCGGCTATGGCTACACCTTC.

This clone came up a few times. V usage is TRBV14 and J usage is TRBJ2-7, with 7 bases identical to TRBD1. CDR3 length equals 15 residues. Germline V CDR1 and CDR2: SGHDN, FVKESK. The V gene end was trimmed by 4 bases and the J gene end by 2 bases; junction bases not matched to a gene: 8. CDR3 bases: TGTGCCAGCAGCCTAGAACAGGGGTTCACCTACGAGCAGTACTTC. Its protein product is CASSLEQGFTYEQYF. Full variable domain (remainder filled in from reference TRBV14 and TRBJ2-7): EAGVTQFPSHSVIEKGQTVTLRCDPISGHDNLYWYRRVMGKEIKFLLHFVKESKQDESGMPNNRFLAERTGGTYSTLKVQPAELEDSGVYFCASSLEQGFTYEQYFGPGTRLTVT.

The table lists this clone with a few counts. This CDR3 reads CASSVQGSYEQYF. CDR3 bases: TGTGCCAGCTCAGTACAGGGGAGCTACGAGCAGTACTTC. J is TRBJ2-7 and V is TRBV18, with 7 positions matching TRBD1. The CDR3 extends over 13 amino acids. From germline, CDR1 is KGHSH and CDR2 LQKENI. J gave up 3 bases and V 5 bases, and 4 bases lay outside the gene matches. The entire variable domain, with the rest obtained from reference TRBV18 and TRBJ2-7, is as follows: NAGVMQNPRHLVRRRGQEARLRCSPMKGHSHVYWYRQLPEEGLKFMVYLQKENIIDESGMPKERFSAEFPKEGPSILRIQQVVRGDSAAYFCASSVQGSYEQYFGPGTRLTVT.

This clone turned up a few times. The chain joins TRBV5-1 to TRBJ1-6; 8 positions match TRBD1. This CDR3 region has 15 residues. With V trimmed by 1 base and J by 12 bases, 9 bases remained unmatched. Germline lookup yields CDR1 SGHRS and CDR2 YFSETQ. CDR3 protein: CASSLRGQGARPLHF. The CDR3 DNA is TGCGCCAGCAGCTTGCGTGGACAGGGAGCTCGACCCCTCCACTTT.

This clone has a handful of counts. The rearrangement links TRBV4-3 to TRBJ1-5, with D possibly TRBD1 on 5 matching bases. Trimming stripped 3 bases from V and 7 bases from J, with 13 bases between. Germline CDR1 reads LGHNA; CDR2 reads YSLEER. This CDR3 has 14 amino acids. The CDR3 region is CASSQAIRGQPQHF. The CDR3 region has the DNA TGCGCCAGCAGCCAGGCCATAAGGGGCCAGCCCCAGCATTTT.

The sample holds a few counts of this clone. CDR3 protein: CASSYIGSSYNEQFF. CDR3 nucleotides: TGTGCCAGCAGTTACATAGGGAGCTCCTACAATGAGCAGTTCTTC. The gene calls are TRBV6-6 and TRBJ2-1, with TRBD2 as a possible D gene (5 bases). CDR1 is MNHNY and CDR2 is SVGAGI in the germline V gene (reference sequence). Trimming cost V 2 bases and J 0 bases, with 8 bases left between them. CDR3 length: 15 amino acids.

The chain couples TRBV28 to TRBJ2-7, with TRBD1 matching over 7 bases. Germline loops: CDR1 MDHEN, CDR2 SYDVKM. The CDR3 sequence is 15 residues long. CDR3 protein: CGTYPRGGFSYEQYF. The CDR3 nucleotides read TGTGGCACGTACCCTCGAGGGGGCTTCTCCTACGAGCAGTACTTC.

This clone has only a few counts. The V and J genes are TRBV9 and TRBJ2-5; 7 nucleotides align to TRBD1. The V and J ends lost 3 bases and 4 bases, in that order; junction bases with no gene match: 9. Germline V CDR1 and CDR2: SGDLS, YYNGEE. This CDR3 contains 15 residues. The CDR3 nucleotides read TGTGCCAGCAGCGCAAGCGACAGGGTCCGAGAGACCCAGTACTTC. This translates into CASSASDRVRETQYF.

V is TRBV7-2 and J is TRBJ2-3; TRBD2 might be the D (6 bases). V gave up 10 bases and J gave up 2 bases, with 16 bases separating them. Germline values: CDR1 SGHTA, CDR2 FQGNSA. This CDR3 has 14 residues. The CDR3 loop reads CATSARSHTDTQYF. The CDR3, as DNA: TGTGCCACTAGCGCCCGATCCCACACAGATACGCAGTATTTT.

This clone was recorded a few times. Other DNA sequences in the same sample also yield this CDR3. The rearrangement links TRBV5-1 to TRBJ2-5; 9 nucleotides line up with TRBD2. J was trimmed by 2 bases and V by 3 bases; bases with no gene match: 2. The CDR3 has 14 residues. CDR1 and CDR2 from the germline V gene are SGHRS and YFSETQ. The CDR3 region is CASSSGLAQETQYF. CDR3 sequence (DNA): TGCGCCAGCAGCTCCGGACTAGCGCAAGAGACCCAGTACTTC.

This clone turned up a few times. The V call is TRBV7-2, the J call TRBJ2-5; D is unresolved. The CDR3 extends over 11 amino acids. The V and J ends lost 5 bases and 7 bases respectively, with 8 bases between them. Germline values: CDR1 SGHTA, CDR2 FQGNSA. The CDR3 coding sequence is TGTGCCAGCAGCCAAGGCGGGACCCAGTACTTC. Translated, it gives CASSQGGTQYF.

The CDR3 region is CASSVGTGLTDTQYF. The CDR3 DNA reads as TGTGCCAGCAGCGTTGGGACAGGACTCACAGATACGCAGTATTTT. V is TRBV9 and J is TRBJ2-3, with 8 positions matching TRBD1. Germline loops: CDR1 SGDLS, CDR2 YYNGEE. The CDR3 has 15 amino acids. V was pared by 2 bases and J by 2 bases, with 4 bases of the junction left unmatched.

This sequence joins TRBV5-1 and TRBJ2-1; D might be TRBD1 (7 bases). The CDR3 spans 14 residues. Germline lookup yields CDR1 SGHRS and CDR2 YFSETQ. V gave up 1 base and J gave up 9 bases, with 14 bases separating them. The CDR3 bases are TGCGCCAGCAGCTTGTTTGGAGGGGGCCCTGAGCAGTTCTTC. Residues: CASSLFGGGPEQFF.

This clone came up a few times. One end of the junction does not line up with germline, which may come from a read error. The chain links TRBV28 to TRBJ2-7, with 9 bases aligning to TRBD1. The CDR3 has 13 amino acids. Germline-derived CDR1 and CDR2 are MDHEN and SYDVKM. CDR3 region: CASSSVQTGGSEF. The CDR3 nucleotides read TGTGCCAGCAGCTCCGTCCAGACAGGGGGTTCGGAGTTC.

This clone was found a few times. CDR3 in DNA: TGCGCCAGCAGCCAAGAATGGGCGGGGAGCGGGACAGATACGCAGTATTTT. The encoded protein is CASSQEWAGSGTDTQYF. V is TRBV4-1 and J is TRBJ2-3, with D possibly TRBD2 on 6 matching bases. V lost 0 bases and J 3 bases, leaving 16 bases between the germline ends. CDR1 is MGHRA and CDR2 is YSYEKL in the germline V gene. The length of the CDR3 is 17 residues.

This chain connects TRBV11-2 to TRBJ1-4, with TRBD1 identical over 10 bases. V lost 5 bases, J lost 6 bases, and 12 bases stayed unmatched. CDR3 length equals 17 residues. Germline-derived CDR1 and CDR2 are SGHAT and FQNNGV. CDR3 loop: CASSPPRGTGEDEKLFF. The CDR3 DNA is TGTGCCAGCAGCCCCCCCCGTGGGACAGGGGAGGATGAAAAACTGTTTTTT.

V is TRBV30 and J is TRBJ1-3; 8 bases are shared with TRBD1. The CDR3 consists of 15 residues. Germline V gives CDR1 GTSNPN, CDR2 SVGIG (reference sequence). V gave up 2 bases and J gave up 6 bases; unmatched junction bases: 9. CDR3 sequence reads: CAWSFPGTGTNTIYF. In DNA form, the CDR3 reads TGTGCCTGGAGTTTCCCCGGGACAGGAACAAACACCATATATTTT.

This clone was picked up a small number of times. V and J are TRBV19 and TRBJ1-4; 9 bases are a match to TRBD1. The CDR3 length is 12 residues. Germline-derived CDR1 and CDR2 are LNHDA and SQIVND (reference sequence). The CDR3 spells CATGGRNEKLFF. The CDR3 DNA reads TGTGCTACAGGGGGCCGGAATGAAAAACTGTTTTTT.

This clone has a handful of counts. The CDR3 DNA is TGTGCCAGCAGCCAAGATCAAGCGGGGGGGCGGGAGACCCAGTACTTC. This gives the protein CASSQDQAGGRETQYF. The chain joins TRBV4-2 to TRBJ2-5; TRBD2 matches 10 bases. The CDR3 is 16 amino acids. Germline lookup yields CDR1 LGHNA and CDR2 YNFKEQ. Trimming at V came to 0 bases and at J to 5 bases, leaving 6 bases not matched to a gene.

The V and J genes are TRBV5-6 and TRBJ2-7; 7 bases align to TRBD2. CDR1 is SGHDT and CDR2 is YYEEEE in the germline V gene. The CDR3 totals 14 residues. With V trimmed by 4 bases and J by 7 bases, 11 bases remained unmatched. As DNA, the CDR3 is TGTGCCAGCAGCGATCTAAACGGGGGGAGGGAGCAGTACTTC. Translating it yields CASSDLNGGREQYF.

J is TRBJ1-2 and V is TRBV7-9, with 7 bases aligning to TRBD1. V dropped 4 bases and J dropped 6; count of bases not matched to a gene: 8. This CDR3 comprises 14 residues. Germline-derived CDR1 and CDR2 are SEHNR and FQNEAQ (reference sequence). The CDR3: CASSWYDREHGYTF. The CDR3 DNA sequence: TGTGCCAGCAGCTGGTACGACAGGGAACATGGCTACACCTTC.

In DNA, the CDR3 is TGTGCCAGCAGCCCTACGTCGCCTAACTATGGCTACACCTTC. It codes for CASSPTSPNYGYTF. The genes are TRBV14 and TRBJ1-2; no clear D gene. The CDR3 contains 14 residues. V lost 4 bases, J lost 0 bases, and 9 bases lay in between. Germline lookup yields CDR1 SGHDN and CDR2 FVKESK.